The T cell receptor beta chain under discussion was sequenced for a study of blood T cell repertoires in COVID-19. Across the study: Samples taken during acute and convalescent COVID-19 were collected in the United States, Italy and Spain. Nucleic acid was either cDNA or gDNA, and it came from T cells, B-cell-depleted T cells, or PBMCs.

CDR3 length: 14 amino acids. V trimming: 4 bases; J trimming: 0 bases; junction bases outside the gene matches: 0. CDR1 ENHRY and CDR2 SYGVKD come from the germline V gene. Under the authors' procedure: Quantification of nucleated cells was approximated via reference gene primer amplification. Produced via immunoSEQ multiplex PCR; TCRdb's table is partial and in-frame only. V, J and clone size were drawn from that table, and D and trimming were deduced from the DNA. The sample holds 50,000 to 60,000 clones, roughly 90% seen once. The clonotype comes from a man aged 55-75 years with active COVID-19. The V and J genes are TRBV10-3 and TRBJ2-7, with 10 positions matching TRBD1. The sequenced sample consisted of peripheral blood. The CDR3 region has the DNA TGTGCCATCAGTGGGACAGGGGGCTCCTACGAGCAGTACTTC. Encoded protein: CAISGTGGSYEQYF.